These T cell receptor beta chains were read from a single sample in a study of human T cells and chemical hapten exposure. TCRdb reanalysed the RACE reads using MiXCR and keeps one entry per CDR3 protein. The sample records around 99,000 distinct CDR3 sequences, 8% to 13% being singletons. The input for sequencing was whole blood, taken in connection with sensitization to the hapten diphenylcyclopropenone (DPC). Receptors were obtained from a man aged 35 to 55 with alopecia areata. Some clones in this sample may be carry-over from other donors' samples. The CDR3 runs from the conserved cysteine through the conserved F or W. Fields, in order: D gene, J gene, V gene, clone size, CDR3 DNA, CDR3 protein. D genes are given only for firm matches. Size is stated for part of the rows, as once, few or many counts, or as a class when the clone is expanded.

NA	TRBJ2-7	TRBV3-1	few	TGTGCCAGCAGCCCGTTCCAACGCGACGAGCAGTACTTC	CASSPFQRDEQYF
NA	TRBJ1-5	TRBV15	many	TGTGCCACCAGCAGACCGGGACCATATCAGCCCCAGCATTTT	CATSRPGPYQPQHF
NA	TRBJ1-3	TRBV9	NA	TGTGCCAGCAGCTTGCCGACTGGAAACACCATATATTTT	CASSLPTGNTIYF
NA	TRBJ1-1	TRBV19	few	TGTGCCAGTAGTATAAGGCTCACTGAAGCTTTCTTT	CASSIRLTEAFF
NA	TRBJ2-6	TRBV28	NA	TGTGCCAGCAGTTTAATAGGGAACCTCGGGGCCAACGTCCTGACTTTC	CASSLIGNLGANVLTF
NA	TRBJ2-5	TRBV12-3/TRBV12-4	many	TGTGCCAGCAGTTTATCCGGACTGGGGGAGACCCAGTACTTC	CASSLSGLGETQYF
TRBD2	TRBJ2-7	TRBV20-1	few	TGCAGTGCGGTTGGAGGAAGCGGGAGCGCCTACGAGCAGTACTTC	CSAVGGSGSAYEQYF
NA	TRBJ1-5	TRBV12-2	NA	TGTACAAGTCGCCAAATTGGAGATAGCAATCAGCCCCAGCATTTT	CTSRQIGDSNQPQHF
TRBD2	TRBJ2-1	TRBV18	few	TGTGCCAGCTCGGACATCGGACTAGCGGGAGACAATGAGCAGTTCTTC	CASSDIGLAGDNEQFF
NA	TRBJ2-1	TRBV18	NA	TGTGCCAGCTCACCACCTCCCCCAGGGGAGCAGTTCTTC	CASSPPPPGEQFF
TRBD2	TRBJ2-5	TRBV4-2	few	TGTGCCAGCAGCCGAGGGACCCGACTAGCGGGCGACAAACACCAAGAGACCCAGTACTTC	CASSRGTRLAGDKHQETQYF
NA	TRBJ2-3	TRBV4-1	few	TGCGCCAGCAGCCAAGATCCGAGTTCCGGCACAGATACGCAGTATTTT	CASSQDPSSGTDTQYF
NA	TRBJ1-2	TRBV30	NA	TGTGCCTGGAGCCCGCAAAGGACATCGTATGGCTACACCTTC	CAWSPQRTSYGYTF
NA	TRBJ1-4	TRBV2	many	TGTGCCAGCAGTCAGCGCGGAGGGAATGAAAAACTGTTTTTT	CASSQRGGNEKLFF